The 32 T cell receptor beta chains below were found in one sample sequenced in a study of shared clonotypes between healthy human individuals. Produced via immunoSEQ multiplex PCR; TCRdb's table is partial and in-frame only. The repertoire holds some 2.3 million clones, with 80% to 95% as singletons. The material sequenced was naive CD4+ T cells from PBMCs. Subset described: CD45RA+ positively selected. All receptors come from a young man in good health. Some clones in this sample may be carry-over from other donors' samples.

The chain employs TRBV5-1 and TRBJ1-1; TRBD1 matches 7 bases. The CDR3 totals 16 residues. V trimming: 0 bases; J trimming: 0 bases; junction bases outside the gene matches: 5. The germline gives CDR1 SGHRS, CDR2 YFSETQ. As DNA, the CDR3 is TGCGCCAGCAGCTTGGGGCTTACAGGGGTGAACACTGAAGCTTTCTTT. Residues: CASSLGLTGVNTEAFF.

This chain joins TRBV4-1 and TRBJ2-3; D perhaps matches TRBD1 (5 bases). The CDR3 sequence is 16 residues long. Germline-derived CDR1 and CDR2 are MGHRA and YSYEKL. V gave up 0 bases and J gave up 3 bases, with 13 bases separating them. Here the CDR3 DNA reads TGCGCCAGCAGCCAAGAGTCAGGGCCTGGAACAGATACGCAGTATTTT. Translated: CASSQESGPGTDTQYF.

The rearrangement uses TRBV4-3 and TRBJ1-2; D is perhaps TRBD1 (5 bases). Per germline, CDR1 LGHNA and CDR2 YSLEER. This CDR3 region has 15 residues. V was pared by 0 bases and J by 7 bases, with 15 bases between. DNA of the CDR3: TGCGCCAGCAGCCAAGAACTTGGGGGAAGGGGTGGCTACACCTTC. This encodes CASSQELGGRGGYTF.

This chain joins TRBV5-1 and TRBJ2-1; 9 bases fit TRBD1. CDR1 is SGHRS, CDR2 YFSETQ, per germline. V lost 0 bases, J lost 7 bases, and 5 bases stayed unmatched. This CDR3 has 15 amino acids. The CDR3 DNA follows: TGCGCCAGCAGCTTGGCTCCCGGGACAGGGAATGAGCAGTTCTTC. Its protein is CASSLAPGTGNEQFF.

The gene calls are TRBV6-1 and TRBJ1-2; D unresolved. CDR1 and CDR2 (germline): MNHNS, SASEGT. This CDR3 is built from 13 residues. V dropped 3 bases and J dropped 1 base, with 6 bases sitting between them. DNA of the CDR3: TGTGCCAGCAGTGATTGGGGTAACTATGGCTACACCTTC. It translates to CASSDWGNYGYTF.

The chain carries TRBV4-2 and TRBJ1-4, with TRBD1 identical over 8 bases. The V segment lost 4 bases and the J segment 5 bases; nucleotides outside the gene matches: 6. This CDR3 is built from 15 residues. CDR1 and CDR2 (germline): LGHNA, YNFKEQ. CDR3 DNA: TGTGCCAGCAGCCGCTCAGGGGGCTCCAATGAAAAACTGTTTTTT. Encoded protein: CASSRSGGSNEKLFF.

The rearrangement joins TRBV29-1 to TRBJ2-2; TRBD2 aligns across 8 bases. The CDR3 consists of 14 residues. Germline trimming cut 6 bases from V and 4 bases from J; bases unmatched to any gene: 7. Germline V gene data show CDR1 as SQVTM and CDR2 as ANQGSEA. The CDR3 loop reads CSVGSGGLTGELFF. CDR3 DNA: TGCAGCGTAGGTTCGGGGGGGCTCACCGGGGAGCTGTTTTTT.

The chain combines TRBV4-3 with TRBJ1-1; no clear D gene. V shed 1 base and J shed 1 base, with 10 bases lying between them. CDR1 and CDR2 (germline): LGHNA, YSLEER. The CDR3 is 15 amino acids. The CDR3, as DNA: TGCGCCAGCAGCCAAGTGTTAAGGGCGAACACTGAAGCTTTCTTT. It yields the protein CASSQVLRANTEAFF.

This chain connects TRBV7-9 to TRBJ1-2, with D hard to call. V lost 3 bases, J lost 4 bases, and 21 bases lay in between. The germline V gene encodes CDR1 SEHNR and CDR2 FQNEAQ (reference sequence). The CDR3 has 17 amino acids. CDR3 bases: TGTGCCAGCAGCTTCCAGGTGGCAGCCAGTAATACCTATGGCTACACCTTC. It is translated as CASSFQVAASNTYGYTF.

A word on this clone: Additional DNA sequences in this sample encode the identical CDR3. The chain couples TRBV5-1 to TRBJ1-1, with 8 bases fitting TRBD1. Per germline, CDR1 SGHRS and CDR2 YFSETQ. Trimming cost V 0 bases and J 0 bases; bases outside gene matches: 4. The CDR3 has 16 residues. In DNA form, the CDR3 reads TGCGCCAGCAGCTTGGGGGCAGGGGGCTTGAACACTGAAGCTTTCTTT. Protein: CASSLGAGGLNTEAFF.

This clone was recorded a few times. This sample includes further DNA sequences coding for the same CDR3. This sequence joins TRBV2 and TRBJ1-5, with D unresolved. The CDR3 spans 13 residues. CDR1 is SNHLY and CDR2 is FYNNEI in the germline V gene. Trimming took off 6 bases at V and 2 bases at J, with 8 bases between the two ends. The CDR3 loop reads CASRGRGNQPQHF. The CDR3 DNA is TGTGCCAGCAGGGGTCGGGGCAATCAGCCCCAGCATTTT.

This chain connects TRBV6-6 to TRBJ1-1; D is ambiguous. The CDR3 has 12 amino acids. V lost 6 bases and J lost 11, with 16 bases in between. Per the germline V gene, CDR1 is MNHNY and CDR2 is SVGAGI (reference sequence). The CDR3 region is CASSLGSQRAFF. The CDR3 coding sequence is TGTGCCAGCAGCCTAGGGAGCCAGAGGGCTTTCTTT.

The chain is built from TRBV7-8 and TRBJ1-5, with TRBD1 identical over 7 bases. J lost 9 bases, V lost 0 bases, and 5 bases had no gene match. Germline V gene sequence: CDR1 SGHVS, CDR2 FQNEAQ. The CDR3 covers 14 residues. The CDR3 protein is CASSLAGGEAPQHF. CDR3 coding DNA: TGTGCCAGCAGCTTAGCAGGGGGCGAAGCGCCCCAGCATTTT.

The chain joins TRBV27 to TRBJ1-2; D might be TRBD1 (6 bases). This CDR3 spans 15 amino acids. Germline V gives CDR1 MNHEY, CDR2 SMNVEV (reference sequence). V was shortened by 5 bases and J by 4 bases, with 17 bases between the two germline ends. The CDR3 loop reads CASSMDFGGGYGYTF. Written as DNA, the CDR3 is TGTGCCAGCAGTATGGACTTCGGAGGGGGCTATGGCTACACCTTC.

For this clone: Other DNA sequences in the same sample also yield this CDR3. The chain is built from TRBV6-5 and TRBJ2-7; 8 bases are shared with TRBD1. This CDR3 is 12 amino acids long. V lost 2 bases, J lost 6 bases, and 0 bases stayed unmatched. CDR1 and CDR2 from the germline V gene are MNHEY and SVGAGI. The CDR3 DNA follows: TGTGCCAGCAGTTACGACAGGGGCGAGCAGTACTTC. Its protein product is CASSYDRGEQYF.

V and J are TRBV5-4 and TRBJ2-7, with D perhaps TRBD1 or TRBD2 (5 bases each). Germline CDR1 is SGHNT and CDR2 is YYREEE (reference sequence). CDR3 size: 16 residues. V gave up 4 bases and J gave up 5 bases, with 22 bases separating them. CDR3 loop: CASSPRDRVSRNEQYF. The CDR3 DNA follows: TGTGCCAGCAGCCCCCGGGACCGGGTCTCGCGGAACGAGCAGTACTTC.

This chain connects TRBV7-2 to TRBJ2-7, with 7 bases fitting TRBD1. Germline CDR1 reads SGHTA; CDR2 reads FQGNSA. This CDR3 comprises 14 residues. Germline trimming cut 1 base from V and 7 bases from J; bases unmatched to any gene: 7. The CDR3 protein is CASSLGRGQGEQYF. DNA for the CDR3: TGTGCCAGCAGCTTAGGTAGGGGGCAGGGAGAGCAGTACTTC.

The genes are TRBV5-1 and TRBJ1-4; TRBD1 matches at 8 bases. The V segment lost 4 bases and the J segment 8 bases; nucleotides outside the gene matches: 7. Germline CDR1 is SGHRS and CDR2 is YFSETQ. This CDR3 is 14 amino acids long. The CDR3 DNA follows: TGCGCCAGCAGCGTCGACAGGGGAGGGGAAAAACTGTTTTTT. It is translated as CASSVDRGGEKLFF.

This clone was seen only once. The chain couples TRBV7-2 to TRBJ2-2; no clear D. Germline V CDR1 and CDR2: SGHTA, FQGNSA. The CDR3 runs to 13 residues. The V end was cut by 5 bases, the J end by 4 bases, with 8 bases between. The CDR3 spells CASSLISTGELFF. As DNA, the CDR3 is TGTGCCAGCAGCCTAATTAGCACCGGGGAGCTGTTTTTT.

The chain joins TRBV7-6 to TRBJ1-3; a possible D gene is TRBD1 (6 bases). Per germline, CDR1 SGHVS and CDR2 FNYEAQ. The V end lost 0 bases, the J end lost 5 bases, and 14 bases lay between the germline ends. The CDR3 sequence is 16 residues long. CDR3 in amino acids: CASSLAGASQRNTIYF. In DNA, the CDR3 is TGTGCCAGCAGCTTAGCGGGGGCCAGCCAGCGAAACACCATATATTTT.

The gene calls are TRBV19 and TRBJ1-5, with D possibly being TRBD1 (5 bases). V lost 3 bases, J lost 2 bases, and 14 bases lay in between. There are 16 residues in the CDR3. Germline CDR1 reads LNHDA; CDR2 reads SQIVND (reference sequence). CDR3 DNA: TGTGCCAGTAGTATTGAGGGGCAGGGTGGCAATCAGCCCCAGCATTTT. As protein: CASSIEGQGGNQPQHF.

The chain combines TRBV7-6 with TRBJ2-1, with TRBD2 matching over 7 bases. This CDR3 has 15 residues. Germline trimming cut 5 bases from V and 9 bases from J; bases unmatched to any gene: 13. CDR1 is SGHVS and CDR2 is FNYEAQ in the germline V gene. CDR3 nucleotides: TGTGCCAGCAGCCGCCCGCAGGGCGGGAGAGGTGAGCAGTTCTTC. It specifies CASSRPQGGRGEQFF.

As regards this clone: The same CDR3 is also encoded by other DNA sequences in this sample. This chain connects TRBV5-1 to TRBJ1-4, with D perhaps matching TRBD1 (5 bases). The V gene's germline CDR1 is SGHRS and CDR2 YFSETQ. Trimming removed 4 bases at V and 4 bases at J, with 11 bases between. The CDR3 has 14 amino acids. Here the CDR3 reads CASSPGRLNEKLFF. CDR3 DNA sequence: TGCGCCAGCAGCCCGGGACGGCTTAATGAAAAACTGTTTTTT. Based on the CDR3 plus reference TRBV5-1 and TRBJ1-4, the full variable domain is KAGVTQTPRYLIKTRGQQVTLSCSPISGHRSVSWYQQTPGQGLQFLFEYFSETQRNKGNFPGRFSGRQFSNSRSEMNVSTLELGDSALYLCASSPGRLNEKLFFGSGTQLSVL.

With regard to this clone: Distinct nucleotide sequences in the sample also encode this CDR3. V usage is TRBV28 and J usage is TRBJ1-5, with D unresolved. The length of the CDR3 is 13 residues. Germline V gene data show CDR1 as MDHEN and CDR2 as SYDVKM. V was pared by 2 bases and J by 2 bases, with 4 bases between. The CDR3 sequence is CASSLDGNQPQHF. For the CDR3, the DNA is TGTGCCAGCAGTTTAGACGGCAATCAGCCCCAGCATTTT.

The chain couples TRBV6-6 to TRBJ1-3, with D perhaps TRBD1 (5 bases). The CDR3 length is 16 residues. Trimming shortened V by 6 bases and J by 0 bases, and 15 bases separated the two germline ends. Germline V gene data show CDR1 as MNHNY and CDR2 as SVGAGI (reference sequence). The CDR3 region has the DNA TGTGCCAGCAGCCGGGACTACGGAGGCTCTGGAAACACCATATATTTT. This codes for CASSRDYGGSGNTIYF.

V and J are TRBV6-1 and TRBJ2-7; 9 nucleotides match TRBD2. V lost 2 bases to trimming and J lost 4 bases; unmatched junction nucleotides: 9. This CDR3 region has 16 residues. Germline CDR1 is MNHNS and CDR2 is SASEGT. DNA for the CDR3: TGTGCCAGCAGTGAACAGGTTGGCGGGGGGGGTTACGAGCAGTACTTC. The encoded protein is CASSEQVGGGGYEQYF.

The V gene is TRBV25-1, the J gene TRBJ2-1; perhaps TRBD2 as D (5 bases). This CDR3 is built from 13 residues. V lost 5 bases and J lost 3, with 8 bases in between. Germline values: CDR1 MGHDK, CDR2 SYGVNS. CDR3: CASSSRGYNEQFF. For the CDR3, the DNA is TGTGCCAGCAGTTCCCGGGGCTACAATGAGCAGTTCTTC. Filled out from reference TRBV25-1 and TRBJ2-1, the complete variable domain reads EADIYQTPRYLVIGTGKKITLECSQTMGHDKMYWYQQDPGMELHLIHYSYGVNSTEKGDLSSESTVSRIRTEHFPLTLESARPSHTSQYLCASSSRGYNEQFFGPGTRLTVL.

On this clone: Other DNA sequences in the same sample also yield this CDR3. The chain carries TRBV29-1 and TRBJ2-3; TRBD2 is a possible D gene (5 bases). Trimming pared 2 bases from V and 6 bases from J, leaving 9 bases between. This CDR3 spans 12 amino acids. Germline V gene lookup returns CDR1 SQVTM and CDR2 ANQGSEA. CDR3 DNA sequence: TGCAGCGTTGAATCGGGGTCCGATACGCAGTATTTT. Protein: CSVESGSDTQYF.

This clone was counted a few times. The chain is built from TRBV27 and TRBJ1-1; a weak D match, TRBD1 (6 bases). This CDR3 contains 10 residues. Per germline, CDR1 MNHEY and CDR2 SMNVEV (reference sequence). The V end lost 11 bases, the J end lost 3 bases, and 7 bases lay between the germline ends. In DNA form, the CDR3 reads TGTGCCTCAGGGGACACTGAAGCTTTCTTT. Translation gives CASGDTEAFF.

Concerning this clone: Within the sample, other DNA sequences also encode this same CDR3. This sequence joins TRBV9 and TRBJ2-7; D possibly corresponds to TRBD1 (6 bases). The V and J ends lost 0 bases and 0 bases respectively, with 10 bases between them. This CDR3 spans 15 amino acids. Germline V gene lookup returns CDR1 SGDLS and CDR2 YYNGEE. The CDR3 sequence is CASSVGPTGSYEQYF. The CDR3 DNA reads TGTGCCAGCAGCGTAGGTCCGACAGGCTCCTACGAGCAGTACTTC.

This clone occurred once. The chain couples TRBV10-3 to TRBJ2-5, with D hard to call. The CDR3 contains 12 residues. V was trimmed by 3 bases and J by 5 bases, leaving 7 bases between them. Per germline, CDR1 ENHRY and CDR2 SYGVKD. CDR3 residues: CAISETRETQYF. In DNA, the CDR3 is TGTGCCATCAGTGAAACCCGGGAGACCCAGTACTTC.

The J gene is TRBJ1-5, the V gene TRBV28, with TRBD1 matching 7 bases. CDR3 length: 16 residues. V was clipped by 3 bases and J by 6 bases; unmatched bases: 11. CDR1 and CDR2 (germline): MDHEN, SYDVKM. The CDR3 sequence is CASSLGGGGSGQPQHF. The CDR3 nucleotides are TGTGCCAGCAGTTTGGGAGGGGGCGGTAGTGGTCAGCCCCAGCATTTT.